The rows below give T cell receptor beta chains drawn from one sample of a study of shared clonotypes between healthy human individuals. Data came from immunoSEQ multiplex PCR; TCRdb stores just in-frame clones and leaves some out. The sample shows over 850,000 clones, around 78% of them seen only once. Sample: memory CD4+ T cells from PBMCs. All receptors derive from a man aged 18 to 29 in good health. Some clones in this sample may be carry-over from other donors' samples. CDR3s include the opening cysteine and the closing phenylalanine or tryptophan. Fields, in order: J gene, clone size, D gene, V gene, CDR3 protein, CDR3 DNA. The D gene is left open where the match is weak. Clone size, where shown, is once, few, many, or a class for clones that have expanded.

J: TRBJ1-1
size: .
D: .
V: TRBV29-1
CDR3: CSVEVDRNTEAFF
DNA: TGCAGCGTTGAAGTCGATAGGAACACTGAAGCTTTCTTT

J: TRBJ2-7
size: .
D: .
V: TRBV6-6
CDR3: CASRLGTYYEQYF
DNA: TGTGCCAGCAGGCTAGGGACATACTACGAGCAGTACTTC

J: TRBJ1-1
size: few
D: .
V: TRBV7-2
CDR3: CASSFGTQTEAFF
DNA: TGTGCCAGCAGCTTTGGGACACAGACTGAAGCTTTCTTT

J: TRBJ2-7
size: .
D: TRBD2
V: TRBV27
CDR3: CASSRREGPYEQYF
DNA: TGTGCCAGCAGCCGGCGGGAGGGCCCCTACGAGCAGTACTTC

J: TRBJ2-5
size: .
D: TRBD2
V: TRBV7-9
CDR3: CASSRASGIETQYF
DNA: TGTGCCAGCAGCAGGGCTAGCGGGATAGAGACCCAGTACTTC

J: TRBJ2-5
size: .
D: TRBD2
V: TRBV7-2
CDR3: CASSLGTSGETQYF
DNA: TGTGCCAGCAGCTTAGGTACTAGCGGAGAGACCCAGTACTTC

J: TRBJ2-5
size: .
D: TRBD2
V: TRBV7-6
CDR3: CASSFTRLAGGMGETQYF
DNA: TGTGCCAGCAGCTTTACGCGGCTAGCGGGAGGAATGGGAGAGACCCAGTACTTC

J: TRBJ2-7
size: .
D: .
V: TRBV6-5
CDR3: CASREGPAYEQYF
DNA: TGTGCCAGCAGAGAGGGGCCCGCCTACGAGCAGTACTTC

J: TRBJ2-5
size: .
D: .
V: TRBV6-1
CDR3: CASKGSGPQETQYF
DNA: TGTGCCAGCAAGGGTAGCGGCCCCCAAGAGACCCAGTACTTC

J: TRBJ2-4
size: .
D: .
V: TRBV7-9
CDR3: CASSLAVGGVNIQYF
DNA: TGTGCCAGCAGCTTAGCGGTAGGCGGGGTGAACATTCAGTACTTC

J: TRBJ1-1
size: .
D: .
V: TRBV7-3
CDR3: CASSVRPRGEAFF
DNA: TGTGCCAGCAGCGTCCGTCCCCGCGGTGAAGCTTTCTTT

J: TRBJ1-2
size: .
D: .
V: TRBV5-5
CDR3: CASSLGDNYGYTF
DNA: TGTGCCAGCAGCTTGGGAGACAACTATGGCTACACCTTC

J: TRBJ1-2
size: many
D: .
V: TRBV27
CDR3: CASSSRGTPNGYTF
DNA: TGTGCCAGCAGTTCCAGGGGCACGCCGAACGGCTACACCTTC

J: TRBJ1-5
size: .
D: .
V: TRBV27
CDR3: CASSRFGDGDSNQPQHF
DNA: TGTGCCAGCAGTCGCTTTGGGGACGGGGATAGCAATCAGCCCCAGCATTTT

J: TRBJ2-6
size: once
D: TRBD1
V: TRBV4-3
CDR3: CASSLYRGPSSGANVLTF
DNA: TGCGCCAGCAGCCTATACAGGGGACCTAGCTCTGGGGCCAACGTCCTGACTTTC

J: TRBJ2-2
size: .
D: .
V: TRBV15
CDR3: CATSRAGGLGELFF
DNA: TGTGCCACCAGCAGAGCCGGTGGACTCGGGGAGCTGTTTTTT

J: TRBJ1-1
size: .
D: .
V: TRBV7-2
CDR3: CASSLEEGTEAFF
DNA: TGTGCCAGCAGCTTAGAAGAGGGCACTGAAGCTTTCTTT

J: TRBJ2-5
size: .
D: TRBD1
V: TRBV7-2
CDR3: CASSPDRDQETQYF
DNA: TGTGCCAGCAGCCCCGACAGGGATCAAGAGACCCAGTACTTC

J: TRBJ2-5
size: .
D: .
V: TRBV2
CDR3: CASSMEMTGETQYF
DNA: TGTGCCAGCAGTATGGAGATGACGGGAGAGACCCAGTACTTC

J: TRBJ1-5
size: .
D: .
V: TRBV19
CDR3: CASSMDPFGQPQHF
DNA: TGTGCCAGTAGTATGGACCCCTTTGGGCAGCCCCAGCATTTT

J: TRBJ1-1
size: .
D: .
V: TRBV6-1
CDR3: CASSSTQQGIEAFF
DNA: TGTGCCAGCAGTTCAACCCAACAGGGAATAGAAGCTTTCTTT

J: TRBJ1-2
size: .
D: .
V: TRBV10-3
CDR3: CASRGTQRGYTF
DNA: TGTGCATCTCGTGGGACGCAGCGGGGCTACACCTTC